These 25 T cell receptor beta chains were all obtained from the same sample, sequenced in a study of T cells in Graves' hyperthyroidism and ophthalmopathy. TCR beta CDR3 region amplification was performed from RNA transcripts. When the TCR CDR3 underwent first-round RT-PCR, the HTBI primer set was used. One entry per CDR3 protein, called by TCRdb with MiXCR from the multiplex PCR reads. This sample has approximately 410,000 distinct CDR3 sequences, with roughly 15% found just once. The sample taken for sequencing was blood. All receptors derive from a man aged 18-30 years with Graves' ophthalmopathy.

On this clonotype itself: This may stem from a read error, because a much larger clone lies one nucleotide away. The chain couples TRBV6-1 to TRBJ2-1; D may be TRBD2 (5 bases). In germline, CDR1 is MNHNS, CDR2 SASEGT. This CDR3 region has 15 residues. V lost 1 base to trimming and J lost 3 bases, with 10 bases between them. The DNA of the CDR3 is TGTGCCAGCAGTGAAGAGGAGCGGATCTACAATGAGCAGTTCTTC. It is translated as CASSEEERIYNEQFF.

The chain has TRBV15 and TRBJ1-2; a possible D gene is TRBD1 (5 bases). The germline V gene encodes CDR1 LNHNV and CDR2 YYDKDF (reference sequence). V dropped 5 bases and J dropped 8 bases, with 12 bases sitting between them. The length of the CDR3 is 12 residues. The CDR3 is CATSGREFGYTF. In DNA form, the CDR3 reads TGTGCCACCAGCGGCAGGGAGTTCGGCTACACCTTC.

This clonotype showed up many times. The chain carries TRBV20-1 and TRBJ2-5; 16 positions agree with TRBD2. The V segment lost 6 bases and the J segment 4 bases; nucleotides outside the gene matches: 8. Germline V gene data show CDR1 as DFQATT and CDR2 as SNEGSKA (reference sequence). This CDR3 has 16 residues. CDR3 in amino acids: CSAKAGTSGGAETQYF. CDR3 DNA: TGCAGTGCCAAGGCCGGGACTAGCGGGGGGGCAGAGACCCAGTACTTC.

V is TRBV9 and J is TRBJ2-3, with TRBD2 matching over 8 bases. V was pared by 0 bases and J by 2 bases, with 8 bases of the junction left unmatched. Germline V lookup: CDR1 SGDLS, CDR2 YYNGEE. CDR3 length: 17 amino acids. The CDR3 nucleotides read TGTGCCAGCAGCGTAGCCCAGCGGGGGTTATACACAGATACGCAGTATTTT. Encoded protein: CASSVAQRGLYTDTQYF.

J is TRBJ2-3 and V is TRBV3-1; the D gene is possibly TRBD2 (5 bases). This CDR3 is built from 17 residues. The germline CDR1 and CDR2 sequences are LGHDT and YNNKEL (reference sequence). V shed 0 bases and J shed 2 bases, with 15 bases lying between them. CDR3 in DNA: TGTGCCAGCAGCCAAGACGAAGTGAGGGCGGACACAGATACGCAGTATTTT. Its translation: CASSQDEVRADTDTQYF.

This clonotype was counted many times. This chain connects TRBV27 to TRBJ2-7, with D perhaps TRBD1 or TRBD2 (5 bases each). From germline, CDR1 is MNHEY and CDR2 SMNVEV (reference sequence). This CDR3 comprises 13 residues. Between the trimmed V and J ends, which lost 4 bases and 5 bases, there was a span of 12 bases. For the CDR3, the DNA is TGTGCCAGCAGTTCCACTTTGGGGGACGAGCAGTACTTC. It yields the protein CASSSTLGDEQYF.

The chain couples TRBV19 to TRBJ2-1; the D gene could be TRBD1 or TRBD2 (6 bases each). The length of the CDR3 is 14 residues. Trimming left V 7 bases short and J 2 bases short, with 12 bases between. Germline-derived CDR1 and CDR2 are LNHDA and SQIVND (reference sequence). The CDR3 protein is CASKEGGPYNEQFF. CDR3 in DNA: TGTGCCAGTAAGGAGGGGGGACCCTACAATGAGCAGTTCTTC. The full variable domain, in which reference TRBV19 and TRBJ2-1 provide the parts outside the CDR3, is DGGITQSPKYLFRKEGQNVTLSCEQNLNHDAMYWYRQDPGQGLRLIYYSQIVNDFQKGDIAEGYSVSREKKESFPLTVTSAQKNPTAFYLCASKEGGPYNEQFFGPGTRLTVL.

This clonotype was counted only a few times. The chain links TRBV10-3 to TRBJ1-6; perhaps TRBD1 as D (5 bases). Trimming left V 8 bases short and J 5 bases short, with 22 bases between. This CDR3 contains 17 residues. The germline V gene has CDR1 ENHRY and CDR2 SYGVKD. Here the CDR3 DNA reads TGTGCCATCTCTCGGCTCCGGGGTGGGGCAGATAATTCACCCCTCCACTTT. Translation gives CAISRLRGGADNSPLHF.

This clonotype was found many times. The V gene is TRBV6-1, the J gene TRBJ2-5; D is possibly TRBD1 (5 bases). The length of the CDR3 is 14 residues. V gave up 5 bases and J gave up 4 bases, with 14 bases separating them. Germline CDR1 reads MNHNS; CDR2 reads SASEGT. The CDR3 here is CASSTPGSSETQYF. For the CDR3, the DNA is TGTGCCAGCAGTACCCCAGGGTCGTCAGAGACCCAGTACTTC.

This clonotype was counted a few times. CDR3 sequence (DNA): TGCGCCAGCAGCCCACTCGAGGGGGGCGGGAACGAGCAGTACTTC. Amino acid sequence: CASSPLEGGGNEQYF. The rearrangement links TRBV5-1 to TRBJ2-7; D might be TRBD1 or TRBD2, each matching 6 bases. Per the germline V gene, CDR1 is SGHRS and CDR2 is YFSETQ. Trimming removed 4 bases from V and 5 bases from J, with 19 bases in between. There are 15 residues in the CDR3.

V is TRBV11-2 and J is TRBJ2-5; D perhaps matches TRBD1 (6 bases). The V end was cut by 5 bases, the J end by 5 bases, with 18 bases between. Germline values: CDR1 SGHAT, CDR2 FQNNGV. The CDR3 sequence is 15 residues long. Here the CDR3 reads CASSPYWGPGETQYF. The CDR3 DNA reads TGTGCCAGCAGCCCTTATTGGGGGCCCGGGGAGACCCAGTACTTC.

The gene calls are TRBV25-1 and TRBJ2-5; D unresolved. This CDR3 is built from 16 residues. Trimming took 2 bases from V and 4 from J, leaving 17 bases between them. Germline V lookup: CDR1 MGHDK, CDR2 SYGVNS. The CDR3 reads CASSERGSHAGETQYF. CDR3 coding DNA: TGTGCCAGCAGTGAAAGAGGCTCCCACGCCGGAGAGACCCAGTACTTC.

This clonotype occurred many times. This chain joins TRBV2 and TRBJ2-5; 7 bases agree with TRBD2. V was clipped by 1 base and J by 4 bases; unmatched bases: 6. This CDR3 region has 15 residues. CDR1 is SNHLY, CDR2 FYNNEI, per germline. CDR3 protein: CASSEVPGGRETQYF. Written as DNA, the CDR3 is TGTGCCAGCAGTGAAGTCCCGGGAGGAAGAGAGACCCAGTACTTC. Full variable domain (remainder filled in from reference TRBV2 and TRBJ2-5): EPEVTQTPSHQVTQMGQEVILRCVPISNHLYFYWYRQILGQKVEFLVSFYNNEISEKSEIFDDQFSVERPDGSNFTLKIRSTKLEDSAMYFCASSEVPGGRETQYFGPGTRLLVL.

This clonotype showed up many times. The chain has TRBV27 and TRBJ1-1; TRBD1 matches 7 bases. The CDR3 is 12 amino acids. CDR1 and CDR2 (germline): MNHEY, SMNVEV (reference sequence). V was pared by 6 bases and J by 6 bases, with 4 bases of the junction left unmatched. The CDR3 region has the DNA TGTGCCAGCAGAGTACAGGGGTCTGAAGCTTTCTTT. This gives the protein CASRVQGSEAFF.

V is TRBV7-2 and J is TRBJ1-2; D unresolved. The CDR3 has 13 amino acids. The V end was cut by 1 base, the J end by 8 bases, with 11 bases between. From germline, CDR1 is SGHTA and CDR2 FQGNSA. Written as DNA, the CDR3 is TGTGCCAGCAGCTTAGGAGGTCCTGCCGGCTACACCTTC. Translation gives CASSLGGPAGYTF. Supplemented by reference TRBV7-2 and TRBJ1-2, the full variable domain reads GAGVSQSPSNKVTEKGKDVELRCDPISGHTALYWYRQSLGQGLEFLIYFQGNSAPDKSGLPSDRFSAERTGGSVSTLTIQRTQQEDSAVYLCASSLGGPAGYTFGSGTRLTVV.

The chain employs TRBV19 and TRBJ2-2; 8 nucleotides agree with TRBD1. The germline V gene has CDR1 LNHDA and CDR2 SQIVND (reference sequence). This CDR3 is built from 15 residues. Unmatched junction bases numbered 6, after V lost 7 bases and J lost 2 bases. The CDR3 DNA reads TGTGCCAGTACTCGGGACAGGATTAACACCGGGGAGCTGTTTTTT. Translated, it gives CASTRDRINTGELFF.

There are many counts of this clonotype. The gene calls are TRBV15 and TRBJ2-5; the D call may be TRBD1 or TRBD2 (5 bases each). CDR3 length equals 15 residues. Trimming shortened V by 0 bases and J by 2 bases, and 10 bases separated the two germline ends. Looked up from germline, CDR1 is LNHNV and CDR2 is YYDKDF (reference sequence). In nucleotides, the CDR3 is TGTGCCACCAGCAGAGATCATGGGACGCAAGAGACCCAGTACTTC. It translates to CATSRDHGTQETQYF.

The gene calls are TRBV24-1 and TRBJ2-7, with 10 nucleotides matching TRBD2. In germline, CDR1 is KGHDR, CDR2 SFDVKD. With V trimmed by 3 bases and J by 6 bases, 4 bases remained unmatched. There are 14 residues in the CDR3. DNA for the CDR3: TGTGCCACCAGTGATCGGGGGACTAGCGCCGAGCAGTACTTC. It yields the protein CATSDRGTSAEQYF.

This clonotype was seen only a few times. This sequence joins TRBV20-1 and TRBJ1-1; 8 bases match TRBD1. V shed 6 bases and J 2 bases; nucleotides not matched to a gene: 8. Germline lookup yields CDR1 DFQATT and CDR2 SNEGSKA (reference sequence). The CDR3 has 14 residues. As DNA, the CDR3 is TGCAGTGCCGAACTGGACAGGGTTAACACTGAAGCTTTCTTT. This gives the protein CSAELDRVNTEAFF.

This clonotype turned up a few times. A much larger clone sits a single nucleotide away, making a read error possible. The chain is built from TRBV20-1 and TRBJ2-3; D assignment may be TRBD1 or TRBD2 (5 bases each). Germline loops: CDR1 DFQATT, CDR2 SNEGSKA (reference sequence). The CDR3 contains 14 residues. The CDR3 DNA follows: TGCAGTGCTAAGGGGAGCGTTAGCACAGATACGCAGTGTTTT. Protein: CSAKGSVSTDTQCF.

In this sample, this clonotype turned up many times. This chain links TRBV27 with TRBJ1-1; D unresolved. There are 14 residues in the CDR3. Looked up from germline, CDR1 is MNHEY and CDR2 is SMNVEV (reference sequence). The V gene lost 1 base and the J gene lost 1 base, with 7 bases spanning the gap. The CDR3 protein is CASSLLVGNTEAFF. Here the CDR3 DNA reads TGTGCCAGCAGTTTATTGGTAGGGAACACTGAAGCTTTCTTT.

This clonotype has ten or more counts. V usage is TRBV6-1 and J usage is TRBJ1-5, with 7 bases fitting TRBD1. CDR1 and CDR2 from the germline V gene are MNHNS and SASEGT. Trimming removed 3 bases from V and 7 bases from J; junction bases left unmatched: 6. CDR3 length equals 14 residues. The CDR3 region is CASSDRTGAQPQHF. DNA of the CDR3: TGTGCCAGCAGTGATAGGACAGGAGCGCAGCCCCAGCATTTT.

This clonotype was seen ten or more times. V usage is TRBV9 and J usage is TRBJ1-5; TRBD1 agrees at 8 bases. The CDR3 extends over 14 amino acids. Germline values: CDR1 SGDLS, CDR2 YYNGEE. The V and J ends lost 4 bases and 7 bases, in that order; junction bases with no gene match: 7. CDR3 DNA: TGTGCCAGCAGCCCAACCGACAGGGGCCAGCCCCAGCATTTT. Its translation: CASSPTDRGQPQHF.

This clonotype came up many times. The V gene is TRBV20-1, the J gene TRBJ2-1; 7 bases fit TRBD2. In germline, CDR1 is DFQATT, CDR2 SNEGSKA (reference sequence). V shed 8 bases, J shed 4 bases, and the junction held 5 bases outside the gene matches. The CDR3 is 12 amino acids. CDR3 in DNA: TGCAGTCTCGTTAGCGGGTACAATGAGCAGTTCTTC. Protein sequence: CSLVSGYNEQFF.

The CDR3 loop reads CASSQFSGQQETQYF. Written as DNA, the CDR3 is TGCGCCAGCAGCCAATTCTCGGGACAGCAAGAGACCCAGTACTTC. This sequence joins TRBV4-1 and TRBJ2-5; 7 bases fit TRBD1. CDR1 is MGHRA and CDR2 is YSYEKL in the germline V gene. CDR3 length equals 15 residues. J lost 2 bases, V lost 2 bases, and 5 bases had no gene match.